Listed below are T cell receptor beta chains from one sample, sequenced in a study of T cells in Graves' hyperthyroidism and ophthalmopathy. One entry per CDR3 protein results from TCRdb running MiXCR on the multiplex PCR reads. The data contain 300,000 to 450,000 distinct CDR3 sequences, around 13% of them singletons. Sequencing input: blood. These receptors were collected from a woman aged 55-69 years with Graves' hyperthyroidism. The CDR3 runs from the conserved cysteine through the conserved F or W. D genes are given only for firm matches. Rows may omit the clone size; those that give it use once, few, many or a size class.

>-|TRBJ1-2|many|TRBV10-3
TGTGCCATCAGTGAGTCGATTGCTAACTATGGCTACACCTTC
CAISESIANYGYTF
>-|TRBJ1-1|many|TRBV20-1
TGCAGTGCTAGAGATGTACTTGACCCTGAAGCTTTCTTT
CSARDVLDPEAFF
>-|TRBJ1-3|many|TRBV28
TGTGCCAGCAGCACCGCCCTCTCTGGAAACACCATATATTTT
CASSTALSGNTIYF
>TRBD2|TRBJ2-1|few|TRBV18
TGTGCCAGCTCACCGCCTAGCGGGAGGGCTGGTAATGAGCAGTTCTTC
CASSPPSGRAGNEQFF
>-|TRBJ1-2|-|TRBV4-1
TGCGCCAGCAGCCAAGGGTCGGCTAACTATGGCTACACCTTC
CASSQGSANYGYTF
>TRBD2|TRBJ2-5|many|TRBV2
TGTGCCAGCAGCGGAGGCCTAGCGGTTGAGACCCAGTACTTC
CASSGGLAVETQYF
>-|TRBJ1-1|many|TRBV2
TGTGCCAGCAGTGACTCGTCCAGGGCGGAAGCTTTCTTT
CASSDSSRAEAFF
>TRBD2|TRBJ2-7|many|TRBV5-1
TGCGCCAGCAGAACAGGACTAGCGGCCTCCTACGAGCAGTACTTC
CASRTGLAASYEQYF
>-|TRBJ2-7|few|TRBV18
TGTGCCAGCTCGCAGCAACAGGGTCGGGAGCAGTACTTC
CASSQQQGREQYF
>-|TRBJ1-1|few|TRBV27
TGTGCCAGCAGTCGAGGGTGCAGAGAGGACACTGAAGCTTTCTTT
CASSRGCREDTEAFF
>-|TRBJ1-5|many|TRBV12-3/TRBV12-4
TGTGCCAGCAGACAGGGCTCTCAGCCCCAGCATTTT
CASRQGSQPQHF
>TRBD1|TRBJ2-5|-|TRBV5-1
TGCGCCAGCAGCTTGGGCGGCAGGGGGCAGGAGACCCAGTACTTC
CASSLGGRGQETQYF
>TRBD2|TRBJ2-7|many|TRBV6-1
TGTGCCAGCACTAGCGGGCGGTACGAGCAGTACTTC
CASTSGRYEQYF
>-|TRBJ2-7|many|TRBV11-2
TGTGCCAGCCGCACCAACGGGGGCTACGAGCAGTACTTC
CASRTNGGYEQYF
>TRBD1|TRBJ1-2|many|TRBV6-5
TGTGCCAGCAGTTACTCGGGCGCTGCAGGGGGCAATGGCTACACCTTC
CASSYSGAAGGNGYTF
>-|TRBJ1-2|many|TRBV20-1
TGCAGTGCTAGAGATAAAGGGACGATCTATGGCTACACCTTC
CSARDKGTIYGYTF
>-|TRBJ2-3|many|TRBV24-1
TGTGCCACCAGTCCCAGGGTCGTTTCAGATACGCAGTATTTT
CATSPRVVSDTQYF
>-|TRBJ2-1|-|TRBV6-1
TGTGCCAGCAGCCAAGATAGGGGTGGGGGAGGACGGTTCTTC
CASSQDRGGGGRFF
>-|TRBJ1-2|many|TRBV7-2
TGTGCCAGCAGCTTAGTCCCAGGGGAAGTGCATGGCTACACCTTC
CASSLVPGEVHGYTF
>TRBD2|TRBJ2-4|-|TRBV14
TGTGCCAGCAGCCTCGGACTAGTTCTGTACTTC
CASSLGLVLYF
>-|TRBJ1-5|many|TRBV6-1
TGTGCCAGCAGGAAAGCTCAGCCCCAGCATTTT
CASRKAQPQHF
>TRBD2|TRBJ2-7|-|TRBV4-2
TGTGCCAGCAGCCAAGAGGGACTAGCGGGAGGCAGCTCCTACGAGCAGTACTTC
CASSQEGLAGGSSYEQYF
>-|TRBJ1-1|many|TRBV10-3
TGTGCCATCCGGGAAACAGGACGGAACACTGAAGCTTTCTTT
CAIRETGRNTEAFF
>-|TRBJ2-7|many|TRBV30
TGTGCCTGGAGCCTCTTCTACGAGCAGTACTTC
CAWSLFYEQYF
>-|TRBJ1-1|few|TRBV29-1
TGCAGCGCATTACAGAGGTTGAACACTGAAGCTTTCTTT
CSALQRLNTEAFF
>-|TRBJ2-3|many|TRBV12-3/TRBV12-4
TGTGCCAGCAGTTTTGCACCAGGAGGATTCGCAGATACGCAGTATTTT
CASSFAPGGFADTQYF
>-|TRBJ1-1|many|TRBV30
TGTGCCTGGAAGACGACACGTTCAATGAACACTGAAGCTTTCTTT
CAWKTTRSMNTEAFF
>TRBD2|TRBJ2-1|few|TRBV9
TGTGCCAGCAGCGTCGGCGGGAGGATGATTGAGCAGTTCTTC
CASSVGGRMIEQFF
>-|TRBJ1-4|few|TRBV6-9
TGTGCCAGCAGTTACCCGGGGACGGAAAAACTGTTTTTT
CASSYPGTEKLFF
>TRBD1|TRBJ2-4|-|TRBV6-1
TGTGCCAGCAGTATGGGACAGGGAATTCAGTACTTC
CASSMGQGIQYF
>TRBD1|TRBJ1-5|many|TRBV5-5
TGTGCCAGCAGGTTGGGACAGGGGAATCAGCCCCAGCATTTT
CASRLGQGNQPQHF
>-|TRBJ2-7|many|TRBV15
TGTGCCACCAGCAGAGGGACGGAATCCTACGAGCAGTACTTC
CATSRGTESYEQYF
>-|TRBJ1-1|-|TRBV10-3
TGTGCCATCAGTGAGTCGATCTTCCAGGTTGAAGCTTTCTTT
CAISESIFQVEAFF
>-|TRBJ2-1|-|TRBV6-2/TRBV6-3
TGTGCCAGCAGTTACCTGTCGGAGCAGTTCTTC
CASSYLSEQFF
>-|TRBJ1-1|-|TRBV19
TGTGCCACCACGGGGTGGGGGACGGGTGTTACCACTGAAGCTTTCTTT
CATTGWGTGVTTEAFF
>TRBD2|TRBJ2-3|-|TRBV7-2
TGTGCCAGCAGCAAGCCGACTAGCGGGTCAGATACGCAGTATTTT
CASSKPTSGSDTQYF
>TRBD1|TRBJ1-5|-|TRBV6-1
TGTGCCAGCGTCGACAGGGACCCAAGCAATCAGCCCCAGCATTTT
CASVDRDPSNQPQHF
>-|TRBJ2-7|many|TRBV20-1
TGCAGTGCTAGAGATACGGCAAACTCCTACGAGCAGTACTTC
CSARDTANSYEQYF
>TRBD2|TRBJ2-2|many|TRBV2
TGTGCCAGCAGTATGCGGGGGGACACCGGGGAGCTGTTTTTT
CASSMRGDTGELFF
>TRBD2|TRBJ2-1|many|TRBV27
TGTGCCAGCCACCCTTTAGCGGGAGGCAGGGTCAATGAGCAGTTCTTC
CASHPLAGGRVNEQFF
>TRBD1|TRBJ2-7|many|TRBV18
TGTGCCAGCTCATCCGACAGGGGCCACGAGCAGTACTTC
CASSSDRGHEQYF
>-|TRBJ1-2|many|TRBV5-1
TGCGCCAGCAGCTTCGGGGTCAACTATGGCTACACCTTC
CASSFGVNYGYTF
>-|TRBJ2-7|many|TRBV12-3/TRBV12-4
TGTGCCAGCAGTTTTCAACTAGCGACAGGCTACGAGCAGTACTTC
CASSFQLATGYEQYF
>TRBD2|TRBJ2-3|many|TRBV20-1
TGCAGTGCTAGAGCGGTAGCGGGAGCGTCAGATACGCAGTATTTT
CSARAVAGASDTQYF
>-|TRBJ1-5|few|TRBV27
TGTGCCAGCAGTTTTCTTGATCAGCCCCAGCATTTT
CASSFLDQPQHF
>TRBD1|TRBJ1-5|many|TRBV6-1
TGTGCCAGCAGTGAACGACAGGGGGTTCAGCCCCAGCATTTT
CASSERQGVQPQHF
>TRBD1|TRBJ1-6|-|TRBV19
TGTGCCAGTAGTCTGACAGGGGGCAATTCACCCCTCCACTTT
CASSLTGGNSPLHF